Here is one T cell receptor beta chain with its context. Its target is unknown. A sample-barcoded 5' primer and a J-beta primer mix were used in a second PCR of roughly 6 to 11 cycles. A single record per CDR3 protein comes from TCRdb applying MiXCR to the 5' RACE reads. Counted here are about 800,000 distinct CDR3 sequences, less than 60% occurring once; the ten biggest clones make up about a sixth. The data are from a study of blood T cells in healthy people across ages. The CDR3 is made up of 14 amino acids. The germline V gene has CDR1 SGHNT and CDR2 YYREEE (reference sequence). V was trimmed by 2 bases and J by 3 bases, leaving 11 bases between them. Whole-study results and caveats: Comparison with aged donors showed that long-lived donors had more naive CD4+ cells and higher diversity. Possibly, changes in expanded clonotypes were confounded because donor CMV status was unknown.

The sequence came from a man older than 75 in good health. Sequencing was done on a sample of blood. The chain joins TRBV5-4 to TRBJ2-5, with a possible D match to TRBD1 (5 bases). CDR3 in amino acids: CASSFSAGKETQYF. The DNA of the CDR3 is TGTGCCAGCAGCTTTAGTGCAGGGAAAGAGACCCAGTACTTC.